The T cell receptor (beta chain) described here comes from a study of blood T cell repertoires in COVID-19. The wider study: Some COVID-19 samples were acute and others convalescent; all came from the United States, Italy and Spain. T cells, B-cell-depleted T cells, or PBMCs supplied cDNA or gDNA.

Per the authors' pipeline: Using reference gene primer amplification, nucleated cell counts were estimated. The protocol was immunoSEQ multiplex PCR, while the TCRdb copy is restricted to in-frame clones and leaves out a portion. For V, J and clone size, that table is used; D and trimming come from the DNA. The sample has 50,000 to 65,000 clones; more than 70% are singletons. The receptor was derived from a human donor in a cohort sampled during active COVID-19. Material for sequencing was peripheral blood.

In nucleotides, the CDR3 is TGTGCCAGCGTACAGGGGCAGAACACTGAAGCTTTCTTT. Its translation is CASVQGQNTEAFF. The gene calls are TRBV18 and TRBJ1-1; 7 bases agree with TRBD1. The junction had 4 bases not matched to a gene; V was cut back by 8 bases and J by 1 base. CDR3 size: 13 residues. Germline V lookup: CDR1 KGHSH, CDR2 LQKENI.